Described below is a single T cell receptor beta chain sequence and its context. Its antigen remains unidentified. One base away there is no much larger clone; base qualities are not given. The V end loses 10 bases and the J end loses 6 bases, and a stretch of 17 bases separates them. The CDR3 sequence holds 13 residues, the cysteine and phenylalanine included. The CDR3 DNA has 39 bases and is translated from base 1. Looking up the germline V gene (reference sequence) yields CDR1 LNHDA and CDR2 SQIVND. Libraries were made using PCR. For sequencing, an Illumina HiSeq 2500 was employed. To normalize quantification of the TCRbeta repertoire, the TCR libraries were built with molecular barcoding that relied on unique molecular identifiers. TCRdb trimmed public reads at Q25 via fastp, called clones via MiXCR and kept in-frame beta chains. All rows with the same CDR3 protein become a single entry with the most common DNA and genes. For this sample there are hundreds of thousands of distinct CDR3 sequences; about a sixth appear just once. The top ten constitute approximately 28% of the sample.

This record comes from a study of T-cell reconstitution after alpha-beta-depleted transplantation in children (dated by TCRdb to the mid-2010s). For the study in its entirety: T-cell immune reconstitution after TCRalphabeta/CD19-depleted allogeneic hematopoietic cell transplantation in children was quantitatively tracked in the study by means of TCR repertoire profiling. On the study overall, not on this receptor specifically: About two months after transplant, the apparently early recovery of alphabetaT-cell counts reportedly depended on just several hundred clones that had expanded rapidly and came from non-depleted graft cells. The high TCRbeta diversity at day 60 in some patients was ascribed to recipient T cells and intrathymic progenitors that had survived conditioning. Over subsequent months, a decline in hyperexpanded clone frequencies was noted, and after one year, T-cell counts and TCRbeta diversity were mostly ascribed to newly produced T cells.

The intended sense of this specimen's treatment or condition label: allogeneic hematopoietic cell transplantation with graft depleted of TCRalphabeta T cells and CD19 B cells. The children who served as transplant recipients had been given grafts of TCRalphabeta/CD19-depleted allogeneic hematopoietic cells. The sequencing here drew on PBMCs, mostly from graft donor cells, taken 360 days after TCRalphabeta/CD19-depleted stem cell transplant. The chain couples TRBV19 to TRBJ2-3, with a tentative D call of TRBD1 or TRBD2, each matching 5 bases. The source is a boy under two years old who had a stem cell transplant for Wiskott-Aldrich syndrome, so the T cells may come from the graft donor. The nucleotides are TGTGCCACCAACCCCTGGGGGTCGGATACGCAGTATTTT. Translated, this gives CATNPWGSDTQYF.